Listed here are 18 T cell receptor beta chains from one sample, sequenced in a study of blood T cell repertoires in COVID-19. The protocol was immunoSEQ multiplex PCR, while the TCRdb copy is restricted to in-frame clones and leaves out a portion. The data hold more than 100,000 clones, with roughly 90% observed a single time. Sequencing was carried out using peripheral blood. The receptors shown here come from a man between 65 and 85 years old with active COVID-19.

This clone came up once. V usage is TRBV4-1 and J usage is TRBJ1-4; no firm D call. Germline loops: CDR1 MGHRA, CDR2 YSYEKL. The CDR3 is 16 residues long. V lost 1 base to trimming and J lost 4 bases, with 13 bases between them. The CDR3 nucleotides are TGCGCCAGCAGCCAAGGTATCCCTTATTATAATGAAAAACTGTTTTTT. Translation gives CASSQGIPYYNEKLFF.

This chain joins TRBV3-1 (or the pseudogene TRBV3-2) and TRBJ2-7; possibly TRBD1 for D (5 bases). Trimming took off 1 base at V and 0 bases at J, with 13 bases between the two ends. The CDR3 covers 16 residues. Germline values: CDR1 LGHDT, CDR2 YNNKEL (reference sequence). The CDR3 protein is CASSQGIGANSYEQYF. CDR3 nucleotides: TGTGCCAGCAGCCAAGGTATAGGGGCCAACTCCTACGAGCAGTACTTC.

The chain recombines TRBV19 with TRBJ1-1; the D gene is possibly TRBD1 (5 bases). The ends were cut back, 7 bases at V and 0 bases at J, with 12 bases in the middle. The CDR3 has 14 amino acids. Germline assignment: CDR1 LNHDA and CDR2 SQIVND (reference sequence). CDR3 sequence reads: CASNHRQMNTEAFF. The CDR3 DNA follows: TGTGCCAGTAACCACCGACAGATGAACACTGAAGCTTTCTTT.

This clone was counted once. The chain couples TRBV29-1 to TRBJ2-3; possible D gene TRBD1, 6 bases. This CDR3 region has 13 residues. The germline V gene encodes CDR1 SQVTM and CDR2 ANQGSEA. Trimming stripped 7 bases from V and 2 bases from J, with 13 bases between. CDR3 DNA sequence: TGCAGCGCCATGGGGGCCCTCACAGATACGCAGTATTTT. Amino acids: CSAMGALTDTQYF.

V and J are TRBV7-9 and TRBJ2-1; 10 bases are shared with TRBD2. V lost 8 bases to trimming and J lost 4 bases; unmatched junction nucleotides: 5. This CDR3 is built from 14 residues. The V gene's germline CDR1 is SEHNR and CDR2 FQNEAQ (reference sequence). CDR3 DNA: TGTGCCAGCCGAGAGCGGGAGGGATACAATGAGCAGTTCTTC. Residues: CASREREGYNEQFF.

This sequence joins TRBV24-1 and TRBJ2-1; D is perhaps TRBD1 (5 bases). Per the germline V gene, CDR1 is KGHDR and CDR2 is SFDVKD. Trimming shortened V by 9 bases and J by 7 bases, and 12 bases separated the two germline ends. This CDR3 is 12 amino acids long. CDR3 in amino acids: CATGHRPNEQFF. The CDR3 bases are TGTGCCACCGGACACCGGCCGAATGAGCAGTTCTTC.

The genes are TRBV7-2 and TRBJ2-7; D is unclear. Germline V lookup: CDR1 SGHTA, CDR2 FQGNSA. The CDR3 runs to 13 residues. V lost 3 bases and J 5 bases, leaving 11 bases between the germline ends. For the CDR3, the DNA is TGTGCCAGCAGCTTTTACCTAGTTCACGAGCAGTACTTC. It specifies CASSFYLVHEQYF.

The chain has TRBV3-1 (or the pseudogene TRBV3-2) and TRBJ2-5; D gene uncertain. Trimming removed 0 bases at V and 4 bases at J, with 3 bases between. The CDR3 sequence is 12 residues long. Germline CDR1 LGHDT, CDR2 YNNKEL (reference sequence). In DNA, the CDR3 is TGTGCCAGCAGCCAAGATAGAGAGACCCAGTACTTC. This gives the protein CASSQDRETQYF.

The chain links TRBV30 to TRBJ2-1, with TRBD2 matching over 8 bases. The V gene end was trimmed by 1 base and the J gene end by 8 bases; junction bases not matched to a gene: 4. Germline V gene lookup returns CDR1 GTSNPN and CDR2 SVGIG (reference sequence). This CDR3 is 13 amino acids long. The CDR3 coding sequence is TGTGCCTGGAGTGGCGGGAGGACCGATGAGCAGTTCTTC. Protein product: CAWSGGRTDEQFF.

The gene calls are TRBV9 and TRBJ2-3; tentatively, D is TRBD2 (6 bases). Per germline, CDR1 SGDLS and CDR2 YYNGEE. The CDR3 extends over 14 amino acids. V was trimmed by 3 bases and J by 1 base, leaving 9 bases between them. This CDR3 reads CASSAERGTDTQYF. The CDR3 bases are TGTGCCAGCAGCGCTGAGCGGGGCACAGATACGCAGTATTTT.

The rearrangement links TRBV25-1 to TRBJ1-5, with D perhaps TRBD1 (6 bases). Trimming removed 6 bases from V and 7 bases from J, with 10 bases in between. This CDR3 comprises 12 residues. Germline CDR1 is MGHDK and CDR2 is SYGVNS. CDR3 coding DNA: TGTGCCAGCAGGGGGGCTGGGCAGCCCCAGCATTTT. Translation: CASRGAGQPQHF.

The V gene is TRBV4-1, the J gene TRBJ1-3; D is ambiguous. Germline lookup yields CDR1 MGHRA and CDR2 YSYEKL. Deletions cut 0 bases from V and 5 bases from J, with 11 bases between. CDR3 length: 15 amino acids. Written as DNA, the CDR3 is TGCGCCAGCAGCCAAGATCCGACTTTAAGAAACACCATATATTTT. This codes for CASSQDPTLRNTIYF.

This chain connects TRBV19 to TRBJ1-5, with D hard to call. This CDR3 has 14 amino acids. V lost 5 bases, J lost 3 bases, and 11 bases lay in between. The germline V gene has CDR1 LNHDA and CDR2 SQIVND (reference sequence). The CDR3 bases are TGTGCCAGTAGTGTCCGACAACCCAATCAGCCCCAGCATTTT. Its translation: CASSVRQPNQPQHF.

As concerns this clone: Other DNA sequences in the same sample also yield this CDR3. The J gene is TRBJ2-7, the V gene TRBV4-2; D call uncertain. The ends were cut back, 4 bases at V and 4 bases at J, with 5 bases in the middle. The CDR3 runs to 11 residues. The germline V gene has CDR1 LGHNA and CDR2 YNFKEQ. The CDR3 protein is CASSPGYEQYF. For the CDR3, the DNA is TGTGCCAGCAGCCCCGGGTACGAGCAGTACTTC.

V is TRBV3-1 (or the pseudogene TRBV3-2) and J is TRBJ2-2; no firm D call. CDR1 and CDR2 from the germline V gene are LGHDT and YNNKEL (reference sequence). The CDR3 runs to 15 residues. V was pared by 2 bases and J by 6 bases, with 13 bases between. In nucleotides, the CDR3 is TGTGCCAGCAGCCAATCGTTCAGTCTGTCCGGGGAGCTGTTTTTT. It is translated as CASSQSFSLSGELFF.

The J gene is TRBJ2-5, the V gene TRBV5-1, with D maybe TRBD2 (6 bases). Trimming took 1 base from V and 2 from J, leaving 12 bases between them. The CDR3 totals 15 residues. The V gene's germline CDR1 is SGHRS and CDR2 YFSETQ. The CDR3 loop is CASSLTGVRQETQYF. CDR3 nucleotide sequence: TGCGCCAGCAGCTTGACGGGAGTTAGGCAAGAGACCCAGTACTTC.

This clone was seen just once. The genes are TRBV6-1 and TRBJ2-3; unclear D gene. The CDR3 has 15 residues. V was cut by 2 bases and J by 0 bases, with 9 bases left in between. Germline V gene lookup returns CDR1 MNHNS and CDR2 SASEGT. This chain's CDR3 is CASSERRQSTDTQYF. CDR3 sequence (DNA): TGTGCCAGCAGTGAAAGGCGGCAGAGCACAGATACGCAGTATTTT.

The chain joins TRBV5-4 to TRBJ2-3, with D maybe TRBD1 (6 bases). CDR1 and CDR2 (germline): SGHNT, YYREEE (reference sequence). The CDR3 runs to 16 residues. V lost 4 bases and J 2 bases, leaving 17 bases between the germline ends. Here the CDR3 reads CASSLTGNRFTDTQYF. CDR3 bases: TGTGCCAGCAGCCTAACAGGGAATCGGTTCACAGATACGCAGTATTTT. Together with reference TRBV5-4 and TRBJ2-3, the CDR3 gives the full variable domain: ETGVTQSPTHLIKTRGQQVTLRCSSQSGHNTVSWYQQALGQGPQFIFQYYREEENGRGNFPPRFSGLQFPNYSSELNVNALELDDSALYLCASSLTGNRFTDTQYFGPGTRLTVL.